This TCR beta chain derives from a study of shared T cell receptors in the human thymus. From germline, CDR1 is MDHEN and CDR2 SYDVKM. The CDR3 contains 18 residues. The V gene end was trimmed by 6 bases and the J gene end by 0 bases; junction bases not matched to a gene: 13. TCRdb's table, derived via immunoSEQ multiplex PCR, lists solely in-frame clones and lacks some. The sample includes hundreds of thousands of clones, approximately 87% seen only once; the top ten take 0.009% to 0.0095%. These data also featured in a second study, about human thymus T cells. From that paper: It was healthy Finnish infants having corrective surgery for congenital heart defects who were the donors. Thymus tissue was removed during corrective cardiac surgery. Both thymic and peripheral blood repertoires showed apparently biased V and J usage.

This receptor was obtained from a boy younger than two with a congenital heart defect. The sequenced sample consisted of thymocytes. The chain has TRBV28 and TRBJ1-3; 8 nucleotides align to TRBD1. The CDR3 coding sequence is TGTGCCAGCAGCTACACCCGGGACAGGAACCACTCTGGAAACACCATATATTTT. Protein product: CASSYTRDRNHSGNTIYF.